This TCR beta chain was identified during a study of shared clonotypes between healthy human individuals. Study-wide findings and caveats: Sample collection involved blood only; tissue repertoires are likely different.

Produced via immunoSEQ multiplex PCR; TCRdb's table is partial and in-frame only. The sample lists over 2,000,000 clones; around 95% were seen once. CDR1 and CDR2 (germline): MNHEY, SMNVEV (reference sequence). The CDR3 consists of 15 residues. The V segment lost 6 bases and the J segment 5 bases; nucleotides outside the gene matches: 9. CD45RO-negative, CCR7-positively selected cells formed the naive CD8 fraction, excluding terminally differentiated effector memory CD45RA+ cells. This clone was seen only once. Its antigen is unidentified. The genes are TRBV27 and TRBJ2-7; 11 bases are a match to TRBD1. What was sequenced was naive CD8+ T cells from PBMCs. The receptor was isolated from a man aged 18 to 30 in good health. Some clones in this sample may be carry-over from other donors' samples. Here the CDR3 reads CASSHIGQGANEQYF. CDR3 nucleotides: TGTGCCAGCAGCCATATCGGACAGGGGGCCAACGAGCAGTACTTC.